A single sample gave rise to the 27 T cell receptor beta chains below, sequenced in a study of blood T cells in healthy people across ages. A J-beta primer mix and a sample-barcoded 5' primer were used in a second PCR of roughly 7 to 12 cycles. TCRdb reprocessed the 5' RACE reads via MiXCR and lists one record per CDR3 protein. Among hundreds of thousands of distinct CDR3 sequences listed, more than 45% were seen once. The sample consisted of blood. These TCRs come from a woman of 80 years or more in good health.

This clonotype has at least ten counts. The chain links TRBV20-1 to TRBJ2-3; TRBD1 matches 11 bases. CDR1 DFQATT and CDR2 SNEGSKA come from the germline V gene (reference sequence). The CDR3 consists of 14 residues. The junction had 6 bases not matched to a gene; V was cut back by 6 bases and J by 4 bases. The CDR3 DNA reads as TGCAGTGCCCCGAGGACAGGGGGCCCAGATACGCAGTATTTT. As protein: CSAPRTGGPDTQYF.

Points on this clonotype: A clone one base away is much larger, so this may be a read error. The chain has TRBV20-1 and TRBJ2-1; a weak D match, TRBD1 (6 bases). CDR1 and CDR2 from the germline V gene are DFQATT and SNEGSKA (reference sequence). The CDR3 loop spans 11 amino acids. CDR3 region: CSASRGYELFF. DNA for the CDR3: TGCAGTGCCTCGAGGGGGTATGAGCTGTTCTTC.

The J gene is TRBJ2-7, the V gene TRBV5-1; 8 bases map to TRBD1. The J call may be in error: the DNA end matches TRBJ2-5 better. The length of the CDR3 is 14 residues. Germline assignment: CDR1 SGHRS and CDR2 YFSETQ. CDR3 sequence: CATTSGQGRETQYF. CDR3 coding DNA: TGCGCCACCACTTCCGGACAGGGACGAGAGACCCAGTACTTC.

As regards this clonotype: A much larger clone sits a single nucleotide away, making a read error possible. CDR3 residues: CASSLFTGGANTDMQYF. CDR3 in DNA: TGCGCCAGCAGCTTGTTCACGGGGGGGGCCAACACAGATATGCAGTATTTT. The genes are TRBV5-1 and TRBJ2-3; the match to TRBD2 covers 8 bases. Per germline, CDR1 SGHRS and CDR2 YFSETQ. This CDR3 spans 17 amino acids.

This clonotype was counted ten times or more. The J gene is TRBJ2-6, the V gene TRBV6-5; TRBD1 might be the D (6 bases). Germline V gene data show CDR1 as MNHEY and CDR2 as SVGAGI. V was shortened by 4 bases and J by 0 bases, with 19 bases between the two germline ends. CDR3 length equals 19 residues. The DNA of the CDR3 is TGTGCCAGCAGTTCCCCGGGACATCGACTTAGCTCTGGGGCCAACGTCCTGACTTTC. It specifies CASSSPGHRLSSGANVLTF.

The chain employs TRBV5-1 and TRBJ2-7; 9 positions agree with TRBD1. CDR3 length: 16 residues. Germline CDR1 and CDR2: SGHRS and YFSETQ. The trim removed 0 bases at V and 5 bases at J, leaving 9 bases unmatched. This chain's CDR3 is CASSLEGTGRTNEQYF. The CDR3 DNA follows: TGCGCCAGCAGCTTGGAAGGGACAGGGCGTACTAACGAGCAGTACTTC.

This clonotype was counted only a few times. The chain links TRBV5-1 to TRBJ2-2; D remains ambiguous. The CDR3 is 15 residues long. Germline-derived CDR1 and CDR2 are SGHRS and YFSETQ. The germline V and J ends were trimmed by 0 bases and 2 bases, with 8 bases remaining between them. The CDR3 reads CASSLDNPNTGELFF. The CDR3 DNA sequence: TGCGCCAGCAGCTTGGACAACCCAAACACCGGGGAGCTGTTTTTT. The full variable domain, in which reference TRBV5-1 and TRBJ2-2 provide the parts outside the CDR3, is KAGVTQTPRYLIKTRGQQVTLSCSPISGHRSVSWYQQTPGQGLQFLFEYFSETQRNKGNFPGRFSGRQFSNSRSEMNVSTLELGDSALYLCASSLDNPNTGELFFGEGSRLTVL.

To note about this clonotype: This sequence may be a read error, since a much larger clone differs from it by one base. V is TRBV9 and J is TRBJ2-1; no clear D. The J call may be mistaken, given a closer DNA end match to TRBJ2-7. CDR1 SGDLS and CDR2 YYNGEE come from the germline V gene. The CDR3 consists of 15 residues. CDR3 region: CASSVDGTSYNEQYF. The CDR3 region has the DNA TGTGCCAGCAGCGTAGATGGCACCTCCTACAATGAGCAGTACTTC.

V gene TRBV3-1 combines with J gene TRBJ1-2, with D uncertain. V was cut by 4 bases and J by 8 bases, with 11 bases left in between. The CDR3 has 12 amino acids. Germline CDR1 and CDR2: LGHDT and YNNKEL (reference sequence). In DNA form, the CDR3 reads TGTGCCAGCAGCCGTGTTCCGGACGGCTACACCTTC. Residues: CASSRVPDGYTF.

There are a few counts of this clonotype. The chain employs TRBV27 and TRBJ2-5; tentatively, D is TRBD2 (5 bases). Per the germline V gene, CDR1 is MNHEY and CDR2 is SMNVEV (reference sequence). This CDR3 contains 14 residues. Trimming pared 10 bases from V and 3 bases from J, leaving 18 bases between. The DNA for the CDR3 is TGTGCCACCAACCCGGGGAGAGCTAAAGAGACCCAGTACTTC. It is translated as CATNPGRAKETQYF.

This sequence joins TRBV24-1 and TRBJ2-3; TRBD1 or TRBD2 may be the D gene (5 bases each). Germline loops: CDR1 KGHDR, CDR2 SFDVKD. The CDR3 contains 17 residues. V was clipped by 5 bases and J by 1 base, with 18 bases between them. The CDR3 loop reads CATSAKLFGGRTDTQYF. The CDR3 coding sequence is TGTGCCACCAGTGCTAAGTTGTTTGGGGGTCGCACAGATACGCAGTATTTT.

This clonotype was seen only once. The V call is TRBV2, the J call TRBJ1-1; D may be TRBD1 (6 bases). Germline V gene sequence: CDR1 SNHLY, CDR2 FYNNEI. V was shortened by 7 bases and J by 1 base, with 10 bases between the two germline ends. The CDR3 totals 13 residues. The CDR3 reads CASNKDRNTEAFF. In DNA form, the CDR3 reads TGTGCCAGCAATAAGGACAGGAACACTGAAGCTTTCTTT.

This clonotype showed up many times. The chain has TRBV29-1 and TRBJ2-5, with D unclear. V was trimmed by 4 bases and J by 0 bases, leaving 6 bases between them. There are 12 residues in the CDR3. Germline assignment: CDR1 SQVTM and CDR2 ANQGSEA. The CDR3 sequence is CSVVPNQETQYF. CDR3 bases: TGCAGCGTTGTCCCTAACCAAGAGACCCAGTACTTC.

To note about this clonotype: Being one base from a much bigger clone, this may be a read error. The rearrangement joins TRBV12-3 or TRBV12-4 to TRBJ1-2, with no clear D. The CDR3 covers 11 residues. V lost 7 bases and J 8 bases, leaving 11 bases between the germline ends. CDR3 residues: CASNGSKGYTF. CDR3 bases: TGTGCCAGCAATGGAAGCAAGGGCTACACCTTC.

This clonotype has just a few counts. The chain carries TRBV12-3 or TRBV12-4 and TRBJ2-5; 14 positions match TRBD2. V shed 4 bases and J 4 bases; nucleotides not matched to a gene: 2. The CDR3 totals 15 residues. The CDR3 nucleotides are TGTGCCAGCAGTTACGGACTAGCGGGAGGAGAGACCCAGTACTTC. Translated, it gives CASSYGLAGGETQYF.

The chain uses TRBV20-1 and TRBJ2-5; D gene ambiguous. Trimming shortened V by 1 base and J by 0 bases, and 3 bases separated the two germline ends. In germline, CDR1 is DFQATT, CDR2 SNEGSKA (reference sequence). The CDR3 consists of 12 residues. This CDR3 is CSARAYQETQYF. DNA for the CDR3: TGCAGTGCTAGAGCTTACCAAGAGACCCAGTACTTC.

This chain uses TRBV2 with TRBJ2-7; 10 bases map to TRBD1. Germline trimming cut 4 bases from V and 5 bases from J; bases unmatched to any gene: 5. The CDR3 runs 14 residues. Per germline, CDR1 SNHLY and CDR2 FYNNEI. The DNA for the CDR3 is TGTGCCAGCAGTGGGGGACAGGGGATCCACGAGCAGTACTTC. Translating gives CASSGGQGIHEQYF.

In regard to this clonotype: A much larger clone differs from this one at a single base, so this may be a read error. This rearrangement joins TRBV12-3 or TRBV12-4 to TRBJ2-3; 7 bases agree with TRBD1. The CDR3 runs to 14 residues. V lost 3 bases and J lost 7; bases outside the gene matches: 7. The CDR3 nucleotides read TGTGCCAGCAGTTTCCGACAGGGTGAAAATACGCAGTATTTT. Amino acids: CASSFRQGENTQYF.

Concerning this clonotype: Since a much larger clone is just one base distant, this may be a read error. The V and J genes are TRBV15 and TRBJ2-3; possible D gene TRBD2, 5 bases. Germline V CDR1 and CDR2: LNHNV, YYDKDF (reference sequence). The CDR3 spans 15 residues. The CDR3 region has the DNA TGTGCCACCAGCAGAGATATTGGGAGCACAGATGCGCAGTATTTT. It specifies CATSRDIGSTDAQYF. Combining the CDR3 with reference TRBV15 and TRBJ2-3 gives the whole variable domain DAMVIQNPRYQVTQFGKPVTLSCSQTLNHNVMYWYQQKSSQAPKLLFHYYDKDFNNEADTPDNFQSRRPNTSFCFLDIRSPGLGDTAMYLCATSRDIGSTDAQYFGPGTRLTVL.

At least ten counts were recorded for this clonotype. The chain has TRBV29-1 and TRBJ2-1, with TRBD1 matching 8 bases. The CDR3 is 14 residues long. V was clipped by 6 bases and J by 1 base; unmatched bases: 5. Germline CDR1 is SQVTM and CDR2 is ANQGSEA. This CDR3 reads CSVADRASYNEQFF. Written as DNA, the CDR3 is TGCAGCGTCGCGGACAGGGCGTCCTACAATGAGCAGTTCTTC.

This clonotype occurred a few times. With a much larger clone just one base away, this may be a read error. The CDR3 DNA is TGTGCCAGCAGTTTACAGGGAGGGTGCGAGCAGTACTTC. This codes for CASSLQGGCEQYF. This sequence joins TRBV6-5 and TRBJ2-7; D may be TRBD2 (7 bases). In germline, CDR1 is MNHEY, CDR2 SVGAGI. The CDR3 consists of 13 residues. The V end was cut by 4 bases, the J end by 6 bases, with 13 bases between.

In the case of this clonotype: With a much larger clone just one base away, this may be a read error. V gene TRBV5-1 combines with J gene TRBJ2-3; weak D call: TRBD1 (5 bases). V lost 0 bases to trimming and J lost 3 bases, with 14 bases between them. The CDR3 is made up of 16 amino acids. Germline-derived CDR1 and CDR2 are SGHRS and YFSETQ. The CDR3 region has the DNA TGCGCCAGCAGCTTGGCGGTGGGTAAGGGGACAGATACGCAGTATTTT. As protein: CASSLAVGKGTDTQYF.

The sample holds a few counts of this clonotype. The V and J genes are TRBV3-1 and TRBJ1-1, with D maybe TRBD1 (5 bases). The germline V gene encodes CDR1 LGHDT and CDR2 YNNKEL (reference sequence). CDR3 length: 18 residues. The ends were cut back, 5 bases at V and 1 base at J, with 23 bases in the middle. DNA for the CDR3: TGTGCCAGCAGCGCAACAGGCCCTACGGTGCTCGGGAACACTGAAGCTTTCTTT. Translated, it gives CASSATGPTVLGNTEAFF.

The CDR3 DNA follows: TGCAGTGCTAGAGATCACGGGGGGCCTCGGGATGAGCAGTTCTTC. Protein sequence: CSARDHGGPRDEQFF. The V gene is TRBV20-1, the J gene TRBJ2-1; maybe TRBD2 (7 bases). Deletions cut 0 bases from V and 8 bases from J, with 17 bases between. CDR1 is DFQATT, CDR2 SNEGSKA, per germline (reference sequence). CDR3 size: 15 residues.

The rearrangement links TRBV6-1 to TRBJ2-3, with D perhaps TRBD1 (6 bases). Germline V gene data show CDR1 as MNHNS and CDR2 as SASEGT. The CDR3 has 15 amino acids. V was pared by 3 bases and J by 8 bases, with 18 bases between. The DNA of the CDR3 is TGTGCCAGCAGTGACAGGGGATTTCTGTCAGGTACGCAGTATTTT. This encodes CASSDRGFLSGTQYF.

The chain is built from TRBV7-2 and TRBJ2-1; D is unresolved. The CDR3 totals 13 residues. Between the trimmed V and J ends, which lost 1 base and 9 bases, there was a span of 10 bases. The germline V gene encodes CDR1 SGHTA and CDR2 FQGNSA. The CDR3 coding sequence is TGTGCCAGCAGCTTAGAGAGCGATCGTGAGCAGTTCTTC. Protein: CASSLESDREQFF.

DNA of the CDR3: TGTGCCTGGCGGGAGGGCCTCTTGAGCAATGAGCAGTTCTTC. It translates to CAWREGLLSNEQFF. The chain joins TRBV30 to TRBJ2-1; 8 bases align to TRBD2. The V gene's germline CDR1 is GTSNPN and CDR2 SVGIG (reference sequence). This CDR3 region has 14 residues. The V and J ends lost 5 bases and 6 bases, in that order; junction bases with no gene match: 9. Combining the CDR3 with reference TRBV30 and TRBJ2-1 gives the whole variable domain SQTIHQWPATLVQPVGSPLSLECTVEGTSNPNLYWYRQAAGRGLQLLFYSVGIGQISSEVPQNLSASRPQDRQFILSSKKLLLSDSGFYLCAWREGLLSNEQFFGPGTRLTVL.